The present T cell receptor (beta chain) was sequenced within a study of blood T cell repertoires in COVID-19. In the original processing: Estimation of nucleated cell counts relied on the amplification of reference gene primers. Measured with immunoSEQ multiplex PCR; TCRdb has only the in-frame clones, and not every one. The V and J calls and the clone size are those of that table, but D and trimming were determined from the DNA. Altogether under 250,000 clones are present, approximately 87% being singletons, with the ten largest covering 2% to 3%. The CDR3 is made up of 16 amino acids. CDR1 is SGHRS and CDR2 is YFSETQ in the germline V gene. The ends were cut back, 5 bases at V and 0 bases at J, with 15 bases in the middle.

This chain uses TRBV5-1 with TRBJ2-1; a possible D gene is TRBD1 (6 bases). This clonotype was obtained from a woman in her 70s with active or convalescent COVID-19. The sequenced material came from peripheral blood. The CDR3 spells CASRTGQTSSYNEQFF. CDR3 in DNA: TGCGCCAGCAGGACGGGACAAACGAGCTCCTACAATGAGCAGTTCTTC.